This T cell receptor (beta chain) was identified in a study of tumor and adjacent non-tumor tissue in lung cancer. Broader study findings: TCR diversity was significantly greater in tumor than normal lung tissue.

RNA was extracted from bulk tissue without any cell sorting. The normal lung tissue was taken more than 3 cm from the tumor edge. The CDR3 length is 16 residues. Germline assignment: CDR1 SGHRS and CDR2 YFSETQ. About this clonotype: Antigen unknown. An end of the junction differs from the germline gene, which may be a read error.

Three rounds of nested PCR, following a modified ARM-PCR protocol, produced the TCRbeta library. TCRdb reprocessed the multiplex PCR reads via MiXCR and lists one record per CDR3 protein. The sample carries fewer than 75,000 distinct CDR3 sequences, roughly three quarters recorded once. The chain carries TRBV5-1 and TRBJ2-5, with 11 nucleotides matching TRBD1. Sequences were obtained from distant non-tumor lung tissue. The origin of this receptor is a man in his 60s with non-small cell lung cancer. In nucleotides, the CDR3 is TGCGCCAGTAGCTTGCACGGGACAGGGGGAGAAGAGACCCAGTGCTTC. It is translated as CASSLHGTGGEETQCF. The full variable domain, in which reference TRBV5-1 and TRBJ2-5 provide the parts outside the CDR3, is KAGVTQTPRYLIKTRGQQVTLSCSPISGHRSVSWYQQTPGQGLQFLFEYFSETQRNKGNFPGRFSGRQFSNSRSEMNVSTLELGDSALYLCASSLHGTGGEETQCFGPGTRLLVL.